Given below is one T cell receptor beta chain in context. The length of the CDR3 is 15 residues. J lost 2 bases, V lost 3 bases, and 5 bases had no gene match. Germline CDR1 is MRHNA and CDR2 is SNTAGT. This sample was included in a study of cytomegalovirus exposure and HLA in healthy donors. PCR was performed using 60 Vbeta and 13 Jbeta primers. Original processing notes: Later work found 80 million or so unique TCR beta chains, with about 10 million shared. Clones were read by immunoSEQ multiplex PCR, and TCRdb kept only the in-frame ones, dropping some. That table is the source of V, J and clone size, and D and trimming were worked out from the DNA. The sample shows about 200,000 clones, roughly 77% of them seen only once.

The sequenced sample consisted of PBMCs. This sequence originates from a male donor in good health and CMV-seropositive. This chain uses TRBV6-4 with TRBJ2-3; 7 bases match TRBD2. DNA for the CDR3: TGTGCCAGCAGTGAGGCTAGCGGAATCACAGATACGCAGTATTTT. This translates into CASSEASGITDTQYF.